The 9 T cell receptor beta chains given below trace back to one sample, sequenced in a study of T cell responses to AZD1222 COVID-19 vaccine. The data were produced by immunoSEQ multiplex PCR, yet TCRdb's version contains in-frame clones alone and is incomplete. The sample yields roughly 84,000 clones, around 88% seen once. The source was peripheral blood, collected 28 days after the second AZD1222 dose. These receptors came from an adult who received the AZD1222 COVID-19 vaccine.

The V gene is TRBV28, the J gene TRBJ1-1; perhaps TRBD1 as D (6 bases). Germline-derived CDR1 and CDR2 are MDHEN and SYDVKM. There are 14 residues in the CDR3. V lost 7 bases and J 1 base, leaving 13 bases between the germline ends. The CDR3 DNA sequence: TGTGCCAGCACCAAGGGGGGCAGGAACACTGAAGCTTTCTTT. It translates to CASTKGGRNTEAFF.

The DNA of the CDR3 is TGTGCCAGCAGTCTCCCACAGGGATTGGGCGAAAAACTGTTTTTT. Its protein is CASSLPQGLGEKLFF. The V call is TRBV28, the J call TRBJ1-4; a possible D gene is TRBD1 (6 bases). V was clipped by 5 bases and J by 8 bases, with 18 bases between them. Germline V lookup: CDR1 MDHEN, CDR2 SYDVKM. This CDR3 contains 15 residues.

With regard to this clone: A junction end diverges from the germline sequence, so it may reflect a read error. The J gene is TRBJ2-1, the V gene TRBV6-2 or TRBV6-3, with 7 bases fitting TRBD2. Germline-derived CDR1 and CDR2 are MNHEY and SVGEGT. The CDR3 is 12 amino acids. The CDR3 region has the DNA TGTGCCAGCAGTTACCCGGGGGGTCCCCTAGTCTTC. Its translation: CASSYPGGPLVF.

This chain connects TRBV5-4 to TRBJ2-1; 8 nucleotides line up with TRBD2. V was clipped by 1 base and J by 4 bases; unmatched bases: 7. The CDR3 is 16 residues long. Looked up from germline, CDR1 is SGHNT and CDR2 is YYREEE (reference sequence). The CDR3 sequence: CASSLFSGGRYNEQFF. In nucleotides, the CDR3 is TGTGCCAGCAGCTTGTTCTCGGGGGGGAGGTACAATGAGCAGTTCTTC.

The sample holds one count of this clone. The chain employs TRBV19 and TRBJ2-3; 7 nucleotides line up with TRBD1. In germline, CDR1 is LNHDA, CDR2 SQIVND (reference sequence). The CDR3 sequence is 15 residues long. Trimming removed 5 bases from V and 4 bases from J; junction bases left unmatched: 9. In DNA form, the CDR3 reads TGTGCCAGTAGTCCCGACAGGGTATCGGCAGATACGCAGTATTTT. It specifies CASSPDRVSADTQYF. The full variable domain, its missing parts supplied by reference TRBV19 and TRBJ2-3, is DGGITQSPKYLFRKEGQNVTLSCEQNLNHDAMYWYRQDPGQGLRLIYYSQIVNDFQKGDIAEGYSVSREKKESFPLTVTSAQKNPTAFYLCASSPDRVSADTQYFGPGTRLTVL.

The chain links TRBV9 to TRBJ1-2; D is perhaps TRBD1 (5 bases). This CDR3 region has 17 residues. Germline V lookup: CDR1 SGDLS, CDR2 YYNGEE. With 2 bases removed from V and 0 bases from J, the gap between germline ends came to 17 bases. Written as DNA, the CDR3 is TGTGCCAGCAGCGTTACGGGGACCTGGGGAGCTAACTATGGCTACACCTTC. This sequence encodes CASSVTGTWGANYGYTF.

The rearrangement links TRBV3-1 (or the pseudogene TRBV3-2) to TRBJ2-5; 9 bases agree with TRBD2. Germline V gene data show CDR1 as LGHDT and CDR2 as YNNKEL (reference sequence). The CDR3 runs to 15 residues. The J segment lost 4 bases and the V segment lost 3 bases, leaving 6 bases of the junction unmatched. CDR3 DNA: TGTGCCAGCAGCCAGCGGGGGGGCTCATTAGAGACCCAGTACTTC. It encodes CASSQRGGSLETQYF.

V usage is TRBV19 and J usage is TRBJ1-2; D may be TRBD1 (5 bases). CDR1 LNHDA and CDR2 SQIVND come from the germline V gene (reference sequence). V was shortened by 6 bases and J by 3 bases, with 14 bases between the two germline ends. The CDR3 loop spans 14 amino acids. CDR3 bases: TGTGCCAGTAGCCGCAGGGAGAGCGACTATGGCTACACCTTC. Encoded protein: CASSRRESDYGYTF.

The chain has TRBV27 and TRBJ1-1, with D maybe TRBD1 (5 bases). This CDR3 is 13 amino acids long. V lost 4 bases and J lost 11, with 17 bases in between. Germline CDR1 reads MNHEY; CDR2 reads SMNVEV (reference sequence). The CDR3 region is CASSSLQGAGAFF. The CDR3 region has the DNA TGTGCCAGCAGTTCCCTTCAGGGAGCTGGCGCTTTCTTT.